This TCR beta chain appears in the sequencing data of a study of blood T cells in healthy people across ages. As for the study in general: With template switching, about one barcoded beta molecule was captured per two T cells.

As concerns this clonotype: A junction end diverges from the germline sequence, so it may reflect a read error.

Russia was home to the donors, healthy Caucasian individuals aged roughly 6 to 90. Sample-barcoded 5' priming and a J-beta primer mix drove a second PCR of roughly 6 to 12 cycles. Every individual sample yielded 2.5 million or more paired-end reads (each containing CDR3). TCRdb itself ran the 5' RACE reads through MiXCR, one entry per CDR3 protein. The data contain 1.5 million to 2 million distinct CDR3 sequences, 28% of them singletons. Germline CDR1 and CDR2: SGHTA and FQGNSA. The CDR3 has 13 residues. The TCR originated in a woman in her twenties or thirties in good health. The genes are TRBV7-2 and TRBJ2-1; either TRBD1 or TRBD2 may supply D (5 bases each). Sequencing was performed on blood. The DNA of the CDR3 is TGTGCCTGCAGCTTAGTTACTAGGGGTGAGCAGGTCTTC. Translation gives CACSLVTRGEQVF.